Shown below are 19 T cell receptor beta chains from a single sample sequenced in a study of response to subunit inactivated influenza vaccine. TCRdb ran MiXCR on the RT-PCR reads and lists one entry per CDR3 protein. The profile shows about 540,000 distinct CDR3 sequences, approximately 20% of them singletons. The same sample was also studied in work on T cells expressing NK-cell markers. According to that study: For TCR beta, cDNA was produced by 5'RACE template switching with UMIs.

The sequenced sample was CD4+ T cells sorted from PBMCs, obtained 11 to 12 days after vaccination. These receptors all stem from a man aged 50 to 59 who received an inactivated influenza vaccine.

The chain has TRBV6-1 and TRBJ2-2; a weak D match, TRBD1 (5 bases). Trimming took 6 bases from V and 0 from J, leaving 14 bases between them. The CDR3 is made up of 16 amino acids. The V gene's germline CDR1 is MNHNS and CDR2 SASEGT. The CDR3 DNA is TGTGCCAGCAGAATGACAGAACACGCGAACACCGGGGAGCTGTTTTTT. Its translation is CASRMTEHANTGELFF.

This clonotype was observed a few times. This chain connects TRBV10-3 to TRBJ2-1, with 9 bases identical to TRBD1. The CDR3 covers 14 residues. The J segment lost 7 bases and the V segment lost 3 bases, leaving 4 bases of the junction unmatched. The germline CDR1 and CDR2 sequences are ENHRY and SYGVKD. The CDR3 DNA is TGTGCCATCAGTGATAGGACAGGGGTTAATGAGCAGTTCTTC. Its translation: CAISDRTGVNEQFF.

This clonotype was recorded a few times. This rearrangement joins TRBV9 to TRBJ2-7; 9 bases match TRBD2. V shed 4 bases and J 4 bases; nucleotides not matched to a gene: 12. The germline V gene has CDR1 SGDLS and CDR2 YYNGEE. CDR3 length equals 16 residues. The DNA for the CDR3 is TGTGCCAGCAGCCCTTGGATAGCGGGGGTAATTTACGAGCAGTACTTC. Its translation is CASSPWIAGVIYEQYF.

This clonotype occurred a few times. The DNA for the CDR3 is TGCAGCGGTACCCGGGGGACTAGCGCGAACAATGAGCAGTTCTTC. Translating gives CSGTRGTSANNEQFF. The chain carries TRBV29-1 and TRBJ2-1, with 10 positions matching TRBD2. CDR3 length equals 15 residues. V trimming: 7 bases; J trimming: 5 bases; junction bases outside the gene matches: 11. Looked up from germline, CDR1 is SQVTM and CDR2 is ANQGSEA.

The sample holds a few counts of this clonotype. The chain recombines TRBV25-1 with TRBJ2-1; D is unclear. The germline V and J ends were trimmed by 7 bases and 5 bases, with 12 bases remaining between them. The germline CDR1 and CDR2 sequences are MGHDK and SYGVNS. The CDR3 runs to 13 residues. The CDR3 DNA sequence: TGTGCCAGCACTGGTAGTGTCCACAATGAGCAGTTCTTC. Residues: CASTGSVHNEQFF.

In this sample, this clonotype turned up a few times. V is TRBV20-1 and J is TRBJ2-7; 7 nucleotides line up with TRBD1. Looked up from germline, CDR1 is DFQATT and CDR2 is SNEGSKA (reference sequence). CDR3 length: 15 residues. Losses at the gene ends were 3 bases for V and 1 base for J; bases not matched to a gene: 9. This chain's CDR3 is CSARSETGESYEQYF. The CDR3 nucleotides are TGCAGTGCTAGGTCCGAAACAGGGGAGTCCTACGAGCAGTACTTC.

The genes are TRBV20-1 and TRBJ2-7; no reliable D call. Trimming removed 1 base from V and 3 bases from J, with 10 bases in between. The V gene's germline CDR1 is DFQATT and CDR2 SNEGSKA (reference sequence). This CDR3 has 13 residues. The CDR3 DNA sequence: TGCAGTGCTAGAGGGCTAGATCTCTACGAGCAGTACTTC. Translated, it gives CSARGLDLYEQYF.

The CDR3 region is CASSARYGVPTDTQYF. CDR3 nucleotide sequence: TGTGCCAGCAGCGCCAGGTATGGGGTCCCCACAGATACGCAGTATTTT. This sequence joins TRBV9 and TRBJ2-3; no clear D. This CDR3 is built from 16 residues. CDR1 SGDLS and CDR2 YYNGEE come from the germline V gene. The V end was cut by 3 bases, the J end by 2 bases, with 16 bases between. Looking up the rest from reference TRBV9 and TRBJ2-3 gives the full variable domain: DSGVTQTPKHLITATGQRVTLRCSPRSGDLSVYWYQQSLDQGLQFLIQYYNGEERAKGNILERFSAQQFPDLHSELNLSSLELGDSALYFCASSARYGVPTDTQYFGPGTRLTVL.

The table lists this clonotype with many counts. This chain uses TRBV11-2 with TRBJ1-4, with unresolved D. Trimming removed 3 bases at V and 3 bases at J, with 8 bases between. Germline V gives CDR1 SGHAT, CDR2 FQNNGV. CDR3 length: 14 amino acids. Here the CDR3 DNA reads TGTGCCAGCAGCTTTGTTCAGTCTAATGAAAAACTGTTTTTT. Translated: CASSFVQSNEKLFF.

This clonotype has more than one count but fewer than ten. The genes are TRBV4-3 and TRBJ2-1; tentative D call: TRBD1 (6 bases). Trimming removed 3 bases from V and 10 bases from J, with 13 bases in between. The CDR3 runs to 13 residues. Per germline, CDR1 LGHNA and CDR2 YSLEER. CDR3 nucleotide sequence: TGCGCCAGCAGCCACGGCAGGGGAAGGGAGCAGTTCTTC. The encoded protein is CASSHGRGREQFF.

The chain carries TRBV3-1 and TRBJ2-3; 14 nucleotides align to TRBD2. Germline V gene data show CDR1 as LGHDT and CDR2 as YNNKEL (reference sequence). The V segment lost 4 bases and the J segment 2 bases; nucleotides outside the gene matches: 20. The CDR3 sequence is 22 residues long. The CDR3: CASSRTIEGPGLAGAPTDTQYF. DNA for the CDR3: TGTGCCAGCAGCCGTACCATCGAGGGACCGGGACTAGCGGGAGCTCCCACAGATACGCAGTATTTT.

The rearrangement uses TRBV3-1 and TRBJ1-1; D not certain. The V end lost 3 bases, the J end lost 6 bases, and 14 bases lay between the germline ends. The CDR3 is 14 residues long. Germline CDR1 is LGHDT and CDR2 is YNNKEL (reference sequence). The CDR3 here is CASSQPGSASEAFF. The CDR3 nucleotides read TGTGCCAGCAGCCAGCCTGGGTCGGCGTCTGAAGCTTTCTTT. The complete variable domain, with remaining parts taken from reference TRBV3-1 and TRBJ1-1, reads DTAVSQTPKYLVTQMGNDKSIKCEQNLGHDTMYWYKQDSKKFLKIMFSYNNKELIINETVPNRFSPKSPDKAHLNLHINSLELGDSAVYFCASSQPGSASEAFFGQGTRLTVV.

The gene calls are TRBV11-2 and TRBJ2-5; 11 nucleotides agree with TRBD1. The CDR3 runs to 19 residues. The germline gives CDR1 SGHAT, CDR2 FQNNGV. The J segment lost 5 bases and the V segment lost 5 bases, leaving 19 bases of the junction unmatched. CDR3 DNA: TGTGCCAGCAGCCCCCGGGCACCGACCGGGACAGGGGGGTTTGAGACCCAGTACTTC. This codes for CASSPRAPTGTGGFETQYF.

The V and J genes are TRBV28 and TRBJ2-1, with TRBD1 identical over 8 bases. The CDR3 runs 14 residues. V was clipped by 2 bases and J by 7 bases; unmatched bases: 4. Germline V gene sequence: CDR1 MDHEN, CDR2 SYDVKM. In DNA form, the CDR3 reads TGTGCCAGCAGTTTAGGCAGGGGGCGAAATGAGCAGTTCTTC. Encoded protein: CASSLGRGRNEQFF. The full variable domain, with the rest looked up from reference TRBV28 and TRBJ2-1, is DVKVTQSSRYLVKRTGEKVFLECVQDMDHENMFWYRQDPGLGLRLIYFSYDVKMKEKGDIPEGYSVSREKKERFSLILESASTNQTSMYLCASSLGRGRNEQFFGPGTRLTVL.

The chain is built from TRBV7-8 and TRBJ2-7; D may be TRBD1 (5 bases). The CDR3 has 16 amino acids. Germline values: CDR1 SGHVS, CDR2 FQNEAQ. V dropped 1 base and J dropped 2 bases, with 15 bases sitting between them. The CDR3 protein is CASSLGLDSDTYEQYF. The DNA for the CDR3 is TGTGCCAGCAGCTTAGGTCTCGACAGCGATACCTACGAGCAGTACTTC.

This clonotype was seen a single time. The chain recombines TRBV20-1 with TRBJ2-1, with D possibly being TRBD2 (5 bases). With 6 bases removed from V and 2 bases from J, the gap between germline ends came to 11 bases. Germline assignment: CDR1 DFQATT and CDR2 SNEGSKA (reference sequence). This CDR3 spans 13 amino acids. CDR3 nucleotides: TGCAGTGCGGCGGCGGGCGCCTACAATGAGCAGTTCTTC. The encoded protein is CSAAAGAYNEQFF.

This clonotype appeared many times. The chain recombines TRBV7-2 with TRBJ2-5; D gene uncertain. The CDR3 has 14 amino acids. Germline CDR1 reads SGHTA; CDR2 reads FQGNSA. V was cut by 5 bases and J by 5 bases, with 15 bases left in between. CDR3 coding DNA: TGTGCCAGCAGCACCGGGCCCTCCGGGGAGACCCAGTACTTC. This codes for CASSTGPSGETQYF.

This clonotype was seen more than once but under ten times. The V gene is TRBV28, the J gene TRBJ2-2; perhaps TRBD1 as D (5 bases). V gave up 4 bases and J gave up 5 bases, with 11 bases separating them. Germline V lookup: CDR1 MDHEN, CDR2 SYDVKM. The CDR3 length is 14 residues. CDR3 in DNA: TGTGCCAGCAGTTCGGCAGGGCGTACCGGGGAGCTGTTTTTT. It codes for CASSSAGRTGELFF. The full variable domain, with the rest looked up from reference TRBV28 and TRBJ2-2, is DVKVTQSSRYLVKRTGEKVFLECVQDMDHENMFWYRQDPGLGLRLIYFSYDVKMKEKGDIPEGYSVSREKKERFSLILESASTNQTSMYLCASSSAGRTGELFFGEGSRLTVL.

Ten or more counts support this clonotype. The rearrangement uses TRBV20-1 and TRBJ2-5; D remains unclear. The V and J ends lost 5 bases and 0 bases respectively, with 10 bases between them. The CDR3 length is 13 residues. Germline V lookup: CDR1 DFQATT, CDR2 SNEGSKA (reference sequence). The CDR3 region is CSAALWHQETQYF. DNA of the CDR3: TGCAGTGCTGCCCTCTGGCACCAAGAGACCCAGTACTTC.